These T cell receptor beta chains were read from a single sample in a study of T cells after yellow fever vaccination. TCRdb reanalysed the 5' RACE reads using MiXCR and keeps one entry per CDR3 protein. The data contain a few hundred thousand distinct CDR3 sequences, less than 9% of them singletons. The material sequenced was CD4+ T cells sorted from PBMCs, taken 15 days after the yellow fever booster vaccination. The receptors were gathered from a man under 40 who received the YFV17D yellow fever vaccine. Each CDR3 is given with its conserved first and last residue. D genes are given only for firm matches. Expanded clones get a size class; other rows say once, few or many, or leave the size out.

TRBV12-5,few,TRBJ1-6,TRBD1,TGTGCTAGTAAGGGGGCCGGGCCGGATAATTCACCCCTCCACTTT,CASKGAGPDNSPLHF
TRBV7-9,few,TRBJ2-5,TRBD1,TGTGCCAGCAGCCGAGGGACAGAAACTCAAGAGACCCAGTACTTC,CASSRGTETQETQYF
TRBV7-2,many,TRBJ2-7,TRBD2,TGTGCCAGCAGCTTACGAGCGGGAGACCCTAGCTTC,CASSLRAGDPSF
TRBV11-2,many,TRBJ2-3,TRBD2,TGTGCCAGCAGCTCCCTACTAGCGGGAGGGCCAGATACGCAGTATTTT,CASSSLLAGGPDTQYF
TRBV4-3,many,TRBJ2-7,TRBD2,TGCGCCAGCAGCCAAGTTAGCGGGAGCTACGAGCAGTACTTC,CASSQVSGSYEQYF
TRBV20-1,many,TRBJ2-5,-,TGCAGTGCTAGAGATGTGGAGGGGCTGACCCAGTACTTC,CSARDVEGLTQYF
TRBV12-3/TRBV12-4,many,TRBJ2-3,-,TGTGCCAGCAGCCCACTTGAGTTTACAGATACGCAGTATTTT,CASSPLEFTDTQYF
TRBV9,-,TRBJ2-1,-,TGTGCCAGCAGCGTAGGAAGTACCCCCTCCTACAATGAGCAGTTCTTC,CASSVGSTPSYNEQFF
TRBV7-9,many,TRBJ2-3,-,TGTGCCAGCAGCTTCATAGGGACTCAAGATACGCAGTATTTT,CASSFIGTQDTQYF
TRBV20-1,-,TRBJ1-5,TRBD1,TGCAGTGCTAGGACAGGGCACCAGCCCCAGCATTTT,CSARTGHQPQHF
TRBV28,many,TRBJ2-1,-,TGTGCCAGCAAGGCGGAGTGGAGAAATGAGCAGTTCTTC,CASKAEWRNEQFF
TRBV5-1,-,TRBJ2-1,-,TGCGCCAGCAGCTTGGATGGGACTGCCAATGAGCAGTTCTTC,CASSLDGTANEQFF
TRBV6-5,-,TRBJ2-5,-,TGTGCCAGCAGTTCTCAGCACCAAGAGACCCAGTACTTC,CASSSQHQETQYF
TRBV7-9,few,TRBJ2-7,-,TGTGCCAGCAGCTTTGACTACTCCTACGAGCAGTACTTC,CASSFDYSYEQYF
TRBV5-1,-,TRBJ2-1,-,TGCGCCAGCAGCCAAGGGTGGCGGGTGGGCAACAATGAGCAGTTCTTC,CASSQGWRVGNNEQFF
TRBV12-3/TRBV12-4,-,TRBJ2-7,-,TGTGCCAGCAGTTTTCTAGTGTCAGGGCCCTACGAGCAGTACTTC,CASSFLVSGPYEQYF
TRBV19,-,TRBJ1-2,-,TGTGCCACCAGGTTTTTGGATGGCTACACCTTC,CATRFLDGYTF
TRBV7-9,-,TRBJ2-7,TRBD1,TGTGCCAGCAGACCCGGGACAGGTCCCTACGAGCAGTACTTC,CASRPGTGPYEQYF
TRBV7-2,few,TRBJ2-7,TRBD2,TGTGCCAGCAGCCCGGGACTAGTTGCGGTCTACGAGCAGTACTTC,CASSPGLVAVYEQYF
TRBV5-1,many,TRBJ2-1,TRBD2,TGCGCCAGCCGGACTAGTCCGGACAATGAGCAGTTCTTC,CASRTSPDNEQFF
TRBV4-3,few,TRBJ2-7,TRBD2,TGCGCCAGCAGCCAAGGGGGACTACCCCAGGACGAGCAGTACTTC,CASSQGGLPQDEQYF
TRBV6-4,few,TRBJ2-7,-,TGTGCCAGCAGTGAGGACGGAATCTACGAGCAGTACTTC,CASSEDGIYEQYF